This T cell receptor beta chain was sequenced for a study of OX40 agonist ivuxolimab in advanced cancers. V lost 3 bases to trimming and J lost 0 bases; unmatched junction nucleotides: 2. CDR1 is PRHDT and CDR2 is FYEKMQ in the germline V gene (reference sequence). The CDR3 is 15 residues long. Profiled with immunoSEQ multiplex PCR; TCRdb holds only in-frame clones, not every one. Among about 28,000 clones listed, roughly 80% were seen once. The TCR was taken from an adult with an advanced solid tumor such as melanoma, head and neck, liver or kidney cancer. The input for sequencing was CD4+ or CD8+ T cells sorted from blood, taken in a trial of the OX40 agonist ivuxolimab. The rearrangement uses TRBV13 and TRBJ2-1, with 7 bases that match TRBD1. CDR3 sequence reads: CASSLTGSSYNEQFF. The DNA for the CDR3 is TGTGCCAGCAGCTTGACAGGGAGCTCCTACAATGAGCAGTTCTTC. Full variable domain (missing parts from reference TRBV13 and TRBJ2-1): AAGVIQSPRHLIKEKRETATLKCYPIPRHDTVYWYQQGPGQDPQFLISFYEKMQSDKGSIPDRFSAQQFSDYHSELNMSSLELGDSALYFCASSLTGSSYNEQFFGPGTRLTVL.